The TCR beta chain described here comes from a study of Tregs in tolerant kidney transplant recipients. The method was immunoSEQ multiplex PCR; TCRdb's version includes in-frame clones alone and lacks a portion of them. Of some 240,000 clones in the sample, 84% were seen once. CD4+CD25+CD127- Tregs, CD4+CD25- non-Tregs, CD4 and CD8 cells were sorted. Losses at the gene ends were 4 bases for V and 3 bases for J; bases not matched to a gene: 6. Germline values: CDR1 SEHNR, CDR2 FQNEAQ (reference sequence). The CDR3 runs to 17 residues. The specimen sequenced was CD4+ T cells from blood. The gene calls are TRBV7-9 and TRBJ2-1, with 13 positions matching TRBD2. This TCR was sampled from a human donor in good health. CDR3 DNA sequence: TGTGCCAGCAGCTCAGGGACTAGCGGGGTCAGCTACAATGAGCAGTTCTTC. Translation gives CASSSGTSGVSYNEQFF.